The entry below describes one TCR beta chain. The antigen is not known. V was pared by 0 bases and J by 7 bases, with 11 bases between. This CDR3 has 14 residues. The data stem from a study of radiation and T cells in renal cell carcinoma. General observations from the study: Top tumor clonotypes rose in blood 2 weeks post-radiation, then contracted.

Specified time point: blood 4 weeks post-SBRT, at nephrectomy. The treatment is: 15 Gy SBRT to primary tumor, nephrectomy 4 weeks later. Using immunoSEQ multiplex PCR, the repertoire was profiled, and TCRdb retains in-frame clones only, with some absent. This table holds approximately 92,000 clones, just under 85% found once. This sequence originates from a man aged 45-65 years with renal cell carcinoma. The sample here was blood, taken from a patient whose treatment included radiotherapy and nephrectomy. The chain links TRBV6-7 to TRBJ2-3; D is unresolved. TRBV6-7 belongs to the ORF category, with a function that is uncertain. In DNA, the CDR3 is TGTGCCAGCAGTTACTCTGTCGCTCTGAATACGCAGTATTTT. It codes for CASSYSVALNTQYF.